Below, 3 T cell receptor beta chains from the same sample are listed, as sequenced in a study of blood T cell repertoires in COVID-19. Assay: immunoSEQ multiplex PCR; the TCRdb copy retains only in-frame clones and omits some. The sample has tens of thousands of clones, around 76% seen once; the top ten hold around 20%. The specimen was peripheral blood. These TCRs come from a woman at least 80 years old with active or convalescent COVID-19.

The chain has TRBV3-1 (or the pseudogene TRBV3-2) and TRBJ2-1, with TRBD2 matching 7 bases. Losses at the gene ends were 0 bases for V and 9 bases for J; bases not matched to a gene: 5. This CDR3 has 14 amino acids. From germline, CDR1 is LGHDT and CDR2 YNNKEL (reference sequence). CDR3 residues: CASSQDVTGGEQFF. In DNA form, the CDR3 reads TGTGCCAGCAGCCAAGATGTTACGGGGGGTGAGCAGTTCTTC.

Written as DNA, the CDR3 is TGCGCCAGCAGCTTCGAGGGCAGGGGGCATTCACCCCTCCACTTT. Amino acid sequence: CASSFEGRGHSPLHF. The chain couples TRBV5-1 to TRBJ1-6; 8 bases are shared with TRBD1. The CDR3 is 15 residues long. Losses at the gene ends were 2 bases for V and 8 bases for J; bases not matched to a gene: 6. Per germline, CDR1 SGHRS and CDR2 YFSETQ.

This clone was seen just once. This chain connects TRBV6-5 to TRBJ1-5, with TRBD1 matching 7 bases. Germline assignment: CDR1 MNHEY and CDR2 SVGAGI. CDR3 length: 13 residues. J was trimmed by 11 bases and V by 5 bases; bases with no gene match: 9. Written as DNA, the CDR3 is TGTGCCAGCAGTATCTCATCCCAGGGGGCCCAGCATTTT. Protein sequence: CASSISSQGAQHF.